The source of this TCR beta chain is a study of blood T cell repertoires in COVID-19. Study summary: COVID-19 samples collected from the United States, Italy and Spain covered acute and convalescent phases.

The CDR3 runs to 14 residues. In germline, CDR1 is LNHNV, CDR2 YYDKDF (reference sequence). The V end was cut by 5 bases, the J end by 2 bases, with 13 bases between. A Seattle source enrolled patients during active infection and followed them longitudinally. Per the authors' pipeline: Researchers report that nucleated cell counts were estimated from reference gene primer amplification. Here immunoSEQ multiplex PCR was the method, and the copy in TCRdb shows in-frame clones only, minus some. V, J and clone size are those of that table, while D and trimming were read from the DNA. The sample holds 200,000 to 250,000 clones, 75% to 85% seen once.

This clonotype originated in a woman aged 25 to 45 with COVID-19, enrolled during active disease. The sequenced sample was peripheral blood. J is TRBJ2-7 and V is TRBV15; tentatively, D is TRBD2 (7 bases). The CDR3 nucleotides are TGTGCCACCAGCGAAAGGGGGGGAGCCTACGAGCAGTACTTC. It is translated as CATSERGGAYEQYF.